This T cell receptor (beta chain) is from a study of T-cell reconstitution after alpha-beta-depleted transplantation in children. This clonotype was counted many times. The germline gives CDR1 LNHDA, CDR2 SQIVND (reference sequence). The CDR3 spans 11 residues. V was pared by 5 bases and J by 7 bases, with 8 bases between. Unique molecular identifiers were built into the TCRbeta library. MiXCR, run by TCRdb on the PCR reads, gives a single entry per CDR3 protein. This sample has some 29,000 distinct CDR3 sequences, with around 6.3% found just once. This receptor was obtained from a male patient between 5 and 17 years old who had a stem cell transplant for acute myeloid leukemia, so the T cells may come from the graft donor. The gene calls are TRBV19 and TRBJ1-1; D is unclear. The sequenced sample was PBMCs, mostly from graft donor cells, obtained 180 days after TCRalphabeta/CD19-depleted stem cell transplant. As DNA, the CDR3 is TGTGCCAGTAGTGCAGGCCTTGAAGCTTTCTTT. Translating gives CASSAGLEAFF.